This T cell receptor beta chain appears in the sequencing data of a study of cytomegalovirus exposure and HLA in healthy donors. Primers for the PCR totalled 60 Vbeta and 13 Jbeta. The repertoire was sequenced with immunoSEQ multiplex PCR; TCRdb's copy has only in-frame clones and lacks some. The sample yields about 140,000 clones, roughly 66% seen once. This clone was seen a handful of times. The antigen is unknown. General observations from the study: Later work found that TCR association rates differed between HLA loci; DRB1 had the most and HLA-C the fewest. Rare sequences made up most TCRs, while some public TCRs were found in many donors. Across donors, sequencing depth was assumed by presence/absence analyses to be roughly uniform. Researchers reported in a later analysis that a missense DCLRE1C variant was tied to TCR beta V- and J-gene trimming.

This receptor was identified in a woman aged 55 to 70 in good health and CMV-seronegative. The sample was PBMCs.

The CDR3 region has the DNA TGTGCCAGCAGCGGGGTAGCGGGGGACTCCTACAATGAGCAGTTCTTC. This gives the protein CASSGVAGDSYNEQFF. The chain uses TRBV5-6 and TRBJ2-1, with 9 bases matching TRBD2. After removal of 4 bases from V and 0 bases from J, the junction contained 5 bases not matched to a gene. This CDR3 is 16 amino acids long. Germline V gives CDR1 SGHDT, CDR2 YYEEEE.